Each of the 30 T cell receptor beta chains below was sequenced from the same sample in a study of T cell repertoires in ileal Crohn's disease. Clones were sequenced by immunoSEQ multiplex PCR, and TCRdb holds only the in-frame ones, with some missing. The sample carries approximately 7,500 clones, around 96% recorded once. The sequenced material came from ileal tissue. These receptors all come from an adult with Crohn's disease.

A word on this clone: A read error may account for a junction end that differs from germline. The J gene is TRBJ2-5, the V gene TRBV5-1; D possibly corresponds to TRBD1 (6 bases). The CDR3 has 13 amino acids. CDR1 and CDR2 from the germline V gene are SGHRS and YFSETQ. The DNA for the CDR3 is TGCGCCAGCAGCTTGCGGCCGGGACATGATTCGAACTTC. This sequence encodes CASSLRPGHDSNF.

The chain recombines TRBV30 with TRBJ2-5, with a tentative D call TRBD2 (5 bases). CDR1 and CDR2 (germline): GTSNPN, SVGIG (reference sequence). This CDR3 region has 11 residues. With 2 bases removed from V and 7 bases from J, the gap between germline ends came to 8 bases. CDR3 nucleotides: TGTGCCTGGAGTAGCCTAGCGACCCAGTACTTC. This encodes CAWSSLATQYF.

This sequence joins TRBV19 and TRBJ1-5, with D unresolved. This CDR3 has 12 residues. Per germline, CDR1 LNHDA and CDR2 SQIVND (reference sequence). Trimming pared 4 bases from V and 11 bases from J, leaving 12 bases between. CDR3 bases: TGTGCCAGTAGTAGTCTGGGCCAGGCCCAGCATTTT. It encodes CASSSLGQAQHF.

The V gene is TRBV19, the J gene TRBJ2-3; D unclear. The CDR3 loop spans 17 amino acids. V lost 3 bases and J lost 1, with 17 bases in between. CDR1 LNHDA and CDR2 SQIVND come from the germline V gene (reference sequence). This CDR3 reads CASSITHLGAGTDTQYF. DNA for the CDR3: TGTGCCAGTAGTATCACTCATCTAGGTGCGGGCACAGATACGCAGTATTTT.

The chain has TRBV5-1 and TRBJ1-4; TRBD1 is a possible D gene (6 bases). Per germline, CDR1 SGHRS and CDR2 YFSETQ. V was shortened by 4 bases and J by 0 bases, with 16 bases between the two germline ends. The CDR3 sequence is 17 residues long. CDR3 amino acids: CASSPTGQSATNEKLFF. The CDR3 bases are TGCGCCAGCAGCCCAACGGGACAATCTGCAACTAATGAAAAACTGTTTTTT.

The chain recombines TRBV2 with TRBJ1-6; no clear D gene. This CDR3 comprises 15 residues. Deletions cut 7 bases from V and 0 bases from J, with 10 bases between. Germline V gives CDR1 SNHLY, CDR2 FYNNEI. The CDR3 sequence is CASKAYSSYNSPLHF. The CDR3 DNA follows: TGTGCCAGCAAGGCATACAGCTCCTATAATTCACCCCTCCACTTT. Combining the CDR3 with reference TRBV2 and TRBJ1-6 gives the whole variable domain EPEVTQTPSHQVTQMGQEVILRCVPISNHLYFYWYRQILGQKVEFLVSFYNNEISEKSEIFDDQFSVERPDGSNFTLKIRSTKLEDSAMYFCASKAYSSYNSPLHFGNGTRLTVT.

The chain combines TRBV11-3 with TRBJ1-1, with D hard to call. The CDR3 runs to 13 residues. The V gene's germline CDR1 is SGHNT and CDR2 YENEEA. V lost 5 bases, J lost 1 base, and 8 bases lay in between. In DNA, the CDR3 is TGTGCCAGCAGCAATAAGAGGAACACTGAAGCTTTCTTT. It encodes CASSNKRNTEAFF.

The rearrangement joins TRBV6-1 to TRBJ1-5; possible D gene TRBD1, 6 bases. The CDR3 extends over 15 amino acids. The V end was cut by 6 bases, the J end by 3 bases, with 15 bases between. Germline V gives CDR1 MNHNS, CDR2 SASEGT. The DNA of the CDR3 is TGTGCCAGCAGCCAGACAGGTGGTCCCAATCAGCCCCAGCATTTT. It encodes CASSQTGGPNQPQHF.

The chain joins TRBV5-4 to TRBJ2-2, with D possibly being TRBD2 (5 bases). CDR3 size: 16 residues. V lost 4 bases to trimming and J lost 2 bases, with 15 bases between them. CDR1 is SGHNT and CDR2 is YYREEE in the germline V gene (reference sequence). For the CDR3, the DNA is TGTGCCAGCAGCCCGCCGGGGATGAGAAACACCGGGGAGCTGTTTTTT. Translation gives CASSPPGMRNTGELFF.

This chain joins TRBV19 and TRBJ2-2; no definite D call. This CDR3 has 16 residues. V was clipped by 1 base and J by 2 bases, with 11 bases between them. CDR1 is LNHDA and CDR2 is SQIVND in the germline V gene (reference sequence). The CDR3 DNA is TGTGCCAGTAGTATAGTTAGCCAGCCCAACACCGGGGAGCTGTTTTTT. This encodes CASSIVSQPNTGELFF.

The rearrangement links TRBV6-5 to TRBJ2-2, with 8 positions matching TRBD1. This CDR3 is built from 15 residues. V gave up 2 bases and J gave up 3 bases; unmatched junction bases: 2. From germline, CDR1 is MNHEY and CDR2 SVGAGI. Written as DNA, the CDR3 is TGTGCCAGCAGTTACAACAGGGGGGACACCGGGGAGCTGTTTTTT. This gives the protein CASSYNRGDTGELFF.

The gene calls are TRBV5-6 and TRBJ2-5; TRBD2 matches at 11 bases. The CDR3 is made up of 14 amino acids. Germline trimming cut 6 bases from V and 5 bases from J; bases unmatched to any gene: 6. CDR1 SGHDT and CDR2 YYEEEE come from the germline V gene. The CDR3 is CASTLAGGRETQYF. DNA for the CDR3: TGTGCCAGCACCCTAGCGGGGGGCCGGGAGACCCAGTACTTC. Looking up the rest from reference TRBV5-6 and TRBJ2-5 gives the full variable domain: DAGVTQSPTHLIKTRGQQVTLRCSPKSGHDTVSWYQQALGQGPQFIFQYYEEEERQRGNFPDRFSGHQFPNYSSELNVNALLLGDSALYLCASTLAGGRETQYFGPGTRLLVL.

The chain uses TRBV5-1 and TRBJ2-5; 8 positions agree with TRBD2. V was clipped by 3 bases and J by 5 bases; unmatched bases: 3. CDR3 size: 13 residues. Germline values: CDR1 SGHRS, CDR2 YFSETQ. The CDR3 nucleotides are TGCGCCAGCAGCTATAGCGGGGCGGAGACCCAGTACTTC. Translating gives CASSYSGAETQYF. Complete variable domain (other parts from reference TRBV5-1 and TRBJ2-5): KAGVTQTPRYLIKTRGQQVTLSCSPISGHRSVSWYQQTPGQGLQFLFEYFSETQRNKGNFPGRFSGRQFSNSRSEMNVSTLELGDSALYLCASSYSGAETQYFGPGTRLLVL.

This clone was recorded once. The chain links TRBV5-1 to TRBJ2-6, with a possible D match to TRBD2 (6 bases). The CDR3 is made up of 16 amino acids. Germline CDR1 and CDR2: SGHRS and YFSETQ. V dropped 4 bases and J dropped 4 bases, with 15 bases sitting between them. The CDR3 DNA reads as TGCGCCAGCAGCCAGATGGGCGGGGCGGGGGCCAACGTCCTGACTTTC. Encoded protein: CASSQMGGAGANVLTF.

V usage is TRBV30 and J usage is TRBJ2-1; unclear D gene. The CDR3 spans 12 residues. Germline CDR1 GTSNPN, CDR2 SVGIG (reference sequence). The V gene lost 4 bases and the J gene lost 5 bases, with 9 bases spanning the gap. DNA for the CDR3: TGTGCCTGGACCCGACGGGACAATGAGCAGTTCTTC. This sequence encodes CAWTRRDNEQFF.

The J gene is TRBJ1-1, the V gene TRBV4-2; D is uncertain. Germline V CDR1 and CDR2: LGHNA, YNFKEQ. The ends were cut back, 0 bases at V and 6 bases at J, with 14 bases in the middle. The CDR3 consists of 15 residues. The CDR3 is CASSQESSFSAEAFF. The CDR3 nucleotides are TGTGCCAGCAGCCAAGAATCCTCTTTCTCCGCTGAAGCTTTCTTT.

This chain connects TRBV7-9 to TRBJ1-3; weak D call: TRBD1 (5 bases). V was pared by 2 bases and J by 0 bases, with 8 bases between. CDR3 size: 15 residues. Germline CDR1 reads SEHNR; CDR2 reads FQNEAQ (reference sequence). This chain's CDR3 is CASSLQGNSGNTIYF. For the CDR3, the DNA is TGTGCCAGCAGCTTACAGGGAAACTCTGGAAACACCATATATTTT. The entire variable domain, with the rest obtained from reference TRBV7-9 and TRBJ1-3, is as follows: DTGVSQNPRHKITKRGQNVTFRCDPISEHNRLYWYRQTLGQGPEFLTYFQNEAQLEKSRLLSDRFSAERPKGSFSTLEIQRTEQGDSAMYLCASSLQGNSGNTIYFGEGSWLTVV.

The V and J genes are TRBV10-3 and TRBJ2-7; TRBD1 matches 10 bases. The J segment lost 4 bases and the V segment lost 6 bases, leaving 3 bases of the junction unmatched. The CDR3 has 13 residues. In germline, CDR1 is ENHRY, CDR2 SYGVKD. The chain's CDR3 is CAIRRDRGYEQYF. The CDR3 DNA sequence: TGTGCCATCAGAAGGGACAGGGGATACGAGCAGTACTTC.

The rearrangement joins TRBV2 to TRBJ2-1; 9 bases match TRBD1. CDR3 length: 15 residues. Trimming cost V 6 bases and J 3 bases; bases outside gene matches: 6. Germline CDR1 is SNHLY and CDR2 is FYNNEI. The CDR3 DNA follows: TGTGCCAGCAGCGAGGACAGGGGCGACTACAATGAGCAGTTCTTC. Its translation: CASSEDRGDYNEQFF.

About this clone: Here the CDR3 omits its conserved ending phenylalanine or tryptophan, so a read error is the likely source. Because the CDR3's place on the DNA is in doubt, the DNA is left out and the CDR3 is given as listed by TCRdb. This sequence joins TRBV7-3 and TRBJ1-6; the tabulated D call, TRBD1, remains unverified against the DNA. Germline V gene data show CDR1 as SGHTA and CDR2 as FQGTGA. The CDR3 is 11 residues long, counting both termini. CDR3 residues: CASSLSTTYQA.

V and J are TRBV11-2 and TRBJ2-7; 8 positions agree with TRBD1. The germline V gene has CDR1 SGHAT and CDR2 FQNNGV. This CDR3 spans 13 amino acids. Trimming took 5 bases from V and 3 from J; bases not matched to a gene: 3. As DNA, the CDR3 is TGTGCCAGCAGCGTAACAGGGGGCTACGAGCAGTACGTC. It yields the protein CASSVTGGYEQYV.

The chain uses TRBV28 and TRBJ2-7; possible D gene TRBD1, 6 bases. CDR3 length: 12 residues. CDR1 and CDR2 from the germline V gene are MDHEN and SYDVKM. V dropped 6 bases and J dropped 3 bases, with 9 bases sitting between them. The CDR3 bases are TGTGCCAGCAGCTCGGACAGCTACGAGCAGTACGTC. Translated: CASSSDSYEQYV.

CDR3 sequence (DNA): TGTGCCAGCCGAGGACCGGTCGCGGGGGGCACAGATACGCAGTATTTT. It yields the protein CASRGPVAGGTDTQYF. The V call is TRBV25-1, the J call TRBJ2-3; 7 bases line up with TRBD2. The CDR3 spans 16 residues. Trimming took 8 bases from V and 1 from J; bases not matched to a gene: 12. Germline CDR1 and CDR2: MGHDK and SYGVNS.

The CDR3 bases are TGTGCCAGCTCACCAAAGGGGCCAGCTCCAGATACGCAGTATTTT. It codes for CASSPKGPAPDTQYF. The V call is TRBV18, the J call TRBJ2-3; weak D call: TRBD1 (5 bases). Germline V CDR1 and CDR2: KGHSH, LQKENI. The CDR3 extends over 15 amino acids. Trimming took off 2 bases at V and 4 bases at J, with 13 bases between the two ends.

The chain uses TRBV4-2 and TRBJ1-5; D unresolved. V dropped 1 base and J dropped 7 bases, with 8 bases sitting between them. This CDR3 spans 13 amino acids. CDR1 is LGHNA, CDR2 YNFKEQ, per germline. CDR3 in amino acids: CASSQAREQPQHF. CDR3 coding DNA: TGTGCCAGCAGCCAAGCCCGGGAACAGCCCCAGCATTTT.

This clone was counted between two and nine times. J is TRBJ1-5 and V is TRBV4-3; 11 bases align to TRBD1. CDR3 length: 18 residues. Germline CDR1 reads LGHNA; CDR2 reads YSLEER. Trimming removed 4 bases from V and 5 bases from J; junction bases left unmatched: 13. The CDR3 DNA follows: TGCGCCAGCAGCCGAACCCTCATCGGGACAGGGGGACATCAGCCCCAGCATTTT. Translated: CASSRTLIGTGGHQPQHF.

In DNA form, the CDR3 reads TGTGCCAGCAGCTTAACTCCTCTAGTGTTGCCTCTTGAGCAGTACGTC. Encoded protein: CASSLTPLVLPLEQYV. The chain recombines TRBV7-3 with TRBJ2-7, with D unclear. Trimming stripped 0 bases from V and 7 bases from J, with 19 bases between. CDR3 length: 16 amino acids. CDR1 and CDR2 (germline): SGHTA, FQGTGA.

CDR3 bases: TGTGCCAGCACGACAGGGTCGTCTAATTCACCCCTCCACTTT. Its translation is CASTTGSSNSPLHF. The chain combines TRBV28 with TRBJ1-6, with 7 nucleotides matching TRBD1. Trimming removed 7 bases from V and 6 bases from J; junction bases left unmatched: 6. CDR1 MDHEN and CDR2 SYDVKM come from the germline V gene. The CDR3 length is 14 residues.

This clone was recorded once. The chain couples TRBV5-4 to TRBJ1-2; 7 nucleotides line up with TRBD1. The CDR3 covers 14 residues. Germline loops: CDR1 SGHNT, CDR2 YYREEE (reference sequence). With 0 bases clipped from V and 2 bases from J, the junction kept 1 base outside the gene matches. CDR3 loop: CASSLGTGNYGYTF. The CDR3, as DNA: TGTGCCAGCAGCTTGGGGACAGGCAACTATGGCTACACCTTC.

The chain uses TRBV15 and TRBJ2-2; D perhaps matches TRBD1 (6 bases). From germline, CDR1 is LNHNV and CDR2 YYDKDF (reference sequence). V was trimmed by 4 bases and J by 0 bases, leaving 9 bases between them. This CDR3 region has 15 residues. The CDR3 sequence is CATSKDRANTGELFF. The CDR3 DNA follows: TGTGCCACCAGCAAGGACAGAGCGAACACCGGGGAGCTGTTTTTT.